The clone carrying this T cell receptor beta chain was counted a few times. Its target is not known. The data belong to a study of vaccination and CD4 T cells after COVID-19. Study in general: Control cultures received a CEFX pool, an HIV-1 Nef pool, or no peptide.

The treatment here: roughly 10-day PBMC culture with coronavirus spike peptide pools or control peptides (ViraFEST assay). With the Oncomine TCR Beta short-read assay, DNA from cultured CD4+ T cells was sequenced. In TCRdb, the PCR reads were re-called with MiXCR into one record per CDR3 protein. The sample carries 7,500 to 9,000 distinct CDR3 sequences, 40% to 55% recorded once. J was trimmed by 3 bases and V by 4 bases; bases with no gene match: 6. The length of the CDR3 is 15 residues. Germline-derived CDR1 and CDR2 are SGHAT and FQNNGV. The chain employs TRBV11-2 and TRBJ2-7, with 10 nucleotides matching TRBD2. This receptor was obtained from a human donor who had recovered from COVID-19. Sequencing used CD4+ T cells from blood, cultured in vitro. The CDR3 is CASSSLAGQIYEQYF. The CDR3 nucleotides are TGTGCCAGCAGCTCACTAGCGGGGCAAATCTACGAGCAGTACTTC.